The 28 T cell receptor beta chains below were found in one sample sequenced in a study of T cell repertoires in cytomegalovirus infection. Each CDR3 protein is one row after TCRdb ran MiXCR on the reads. The table records tens of thousands of distinct CDR3 sequences, around 25% of them present only once. For these TCRs, the target antigens are not known. The input for sequencing was CD8+ T cells from cultured PBMCs, taken from culture after CMV antigen stimulation. These receptors originate from a human donor in good health (CMV status not recorded). Some clones in this sample may be carry-over from other donors' samples.

V is TRBV12-3 or TRBV12-4 and J is TRBJ2-3; D possibly corresponds to TRBD2 (6 bases). V was trimmed by 5 bases and J by 2 bases, leaving 11 bases between them. The CDR3 is 14 residues long. The CDR3 DNA reads as TGTGCCAGCAGTCCCCGGGGGAACACAGATACGCAGTATTTT. Translating gives CASSPRGNTDTQYF.

This clonotype was seen many times. This chain joins TRBV6-5 and TRBJ1-5; no clear D. Germline V lookup: CDR1 MNHEY, CDR2 SVGAGI. Trimming cost V 4 bases and J 2 bases, with 12 bases left between them. This CDR3 region has 15 residues. The CDR3 nucleotides are TGTGCCAGCAGTTCCCTCGGAGGCGGCAATCAGCCCCAGCATTTT. It is translated as CASSSLGGGNQPQHF.

Only a few counts were recorded for this clonotype. The chain uses TRBV27 and TRBJ2-1; D possibly corresponds to TRBD1 (6 bases). CDR1 is MNHEY and CDR2 is SMNVEV in the germline V gene (reference sequence). The ends were cut back, 6 bases at V and 0 bases at J, with 15 bases in the middle. This CDR3 has 16 amino acids. The CDR3 here is CASRGSGTPSYNEQFF. CDR3 nucleotides: TGTGCCAGCAGGGGATCCGGGACACCCTCCTACAATGAGCAGTTCTTC.

This clonotype was counted many times. The V gene is TRBV27, the J gene TRBJ1-5; 7 bases agree with TRBD1. This CDR3 is 18 amino acids long. J lost 5 bases, V lost 0 bases, and 13 bases had no gene match. Per germline, CDR1 MNHEY and CDR2 SMNVEV (reference sequence). In DNA, the CDR3 is TGTGCCAGCAGTTTATCGGCGACAGGGCTCGCCGGGGATCAGCCCCAGCATTTT. It translates to CASSLSATGLAGDQPQHF.

This clonotype was picked up a small number of times. The chain combines TRBV28 with TRBJ2-1; no clear D. The germline gives CDR1 MDHEN, CDR2 SYDVKM. The CDR3 sequence is 12 residues long. The V gene lost 3 bases and the J gene lost 5 bases, with 5 bases spanning the gap. CDR3 in DNA: TGTGCCAGCAGTTTGACAAACAATGAGCAGTTCTTC. It encodes CASSLTNNEQFF.

This clonotype was picked up a small number of times. This chain uses TRBV24-1 with TRBJ2-2; possibly TRBD1 or TRBD2 for D (5 bases each). The CDR3 has 13 amino acids. The germline gives CDR1 KGHDR, CDR2 SFDVKD. With 2 bases removed from V and 6 bases from J, the gap between germline ends came to 6 bases. The CDR3 DNA sequence: TGTGCCACCAGTGATTGGGACGCCGGGGAGCTGTTTTTT. Protein product: CATSDWDAGELFF.

At least ten counts were recorded for this clonotype. The chain carries TRBV7-9 and TRBJ2-1; TRBD2 matches at 9 bases. After removal of 1 base from V and 4 bases from J, the junction contained 5 bases not matched to a gene. Per the germline V gene, CDR1 is SEHNR and CDR2 is FQNEAQ (reference sequence). This CDR3 has 16 residues. Here the CDR3 reads CASSLVASGDYNEQFF. The CDR3 DNA reads TGTGCCAGCAGCTTAGTTGCTAGCGGGGATTACAATGAGCAGTTCTTC. Drawing the rest from reference TRBV7-9 and TRBJ2-1, the complete variable domain is DTGVSQNPRHKITKRGQNVTFRCDPISEHNRLYWYRQTLGQGPEFLTYFQNEAQLEKSRLLSDRFSAERPKGSFSTLEIQRTEQGDSAMYLCASSLVASGDYNEQFFGPGTRLTVL.

This clonotype has a count of ten or more. This rearrangement joins TRBV10-3 to TRBJ2-2; D gene unclear. The germline V gene encodes CDR1 ENHRY and CDR2 SYGVKD. Trimming removed 3 bases from V and 3 bases from J, with 8 bases in between. CDR3 length equals 14 residues. Written as DNA, the CDR3 is TGTGCCATCAGTGACCTGATGGACACCGGGGAGCTGTTTTTT. Its protein product is CAISDLMDTGELFF.

The sample holds a few counts of this clonotype. The rearrangement joins TRBV6-2 or TRBV6-3 to TRBJ1-2, with D possibly being TRBD1 (5 bases). The CDR3 is made up of 17 amino acids. Trimming removed 5 bases from V and 4 bases from J, with 23 bases in between. Germline assignment: CDR1 MNHEY and CDR2 SVGEGT. CDR3 loop: CASSLKDLGRDLYGYTF. The CDR3 bases are TGTGCCAGCAGTCTCAAAGACCTCGGACGGGACCTCTATGGCTACACCTTC.

The genes are TRBV20-1 and TRBJ1-3, with TRBD1 identical over 7 bases. This CDR3 comprises 16 residues. V lost 6 bases, J lost 0 bases, and 11 bases stayed unmatched. The germline gives CDR1 DFQATT, CDR2 SNEGSKA (reference sequence). CDR3 sequence: CSAIPLRDSSGNTIYF. In nucleotides, the CDR3 is TGCAGTGCAATACCTCTCCGGGACAGCTCTGGAAACACCATATATTTT.

With regard to this clonotype: Its ends do not fully match the called genes, so a read error is possible. The chain carries TRBV5-3 and TRBJ2-1, with 8 bases lining up with TRBD2. TRBV5-3 is sorted into the ORF group, with uncertain function. The CDR3 length is 13 residues. In DNA, the CDR3 is TGTGCCAGCAGCTTGGGACTAGATGGTGAGCGGTTCTTC. Translated: CASSLGLDGERFF.

This clonotype occurred many times. This chain joins TRBV6-1 and TRBJ2-1; the match to TRBD2 covers 12 bases. J was trimmed by 7 bases and V by 3 bases; bases with no gene match: 1. The V gene's germline CDR1 is MNHNS and CDR2 SASEGT. The CDR3 is made up of 14 amino acids. Here the CDR3 reads CASSETSGSNEQFF. The CDR3 DNA reads TGTGCCAGCAGTGAGACTAGCGGGAGTAATGAGCAGTTCTTC.

The V gene is TRBV14, the J gene TRBJ1-2, with a possible D match to TRBD1 (6 bases). This CDR3 is built from 15 residues. CDR1 is SGHDN, CDR2 FVKESK, per germline. V gave up 1 base and J gave up 2 bases, with 11 bases separating them. The DNA for the CDR3 is TGTGCCAGCAGCCAAGTCGCAGGGGCGAACTATGGCTACACCTTC. Its translation: CASSQVAGANYGYTF.

This clonotype showed up just a few times. The chain carries TRBV27 and TRBJ2-7; TRBD2 matches 9 bases. V shed 6 bases and J 6 bases; nucleotides not matched to a gene: 6. Germline V gene sequence: CDR1 MNHEY, CDR2 SMNVEV (reference sequence). The CDR3 spans 13 residues. The DNA for the CDR3 is TGTGCCAGCAGATTAGCGGGAGCAAGCGAGCAGTACTTC. It encodes CASRLAGASEQYF.

The table lists this clonotype with many counts. The chain employs TRBV20-1 and TRBJ2-5, with D tentatively TRBD2 (6 bases). Germline V gives CDR1 DFQATT, CDR2 SNEGSKA (reference sequence). V was clipped by 0 bases and J by 2 bases, with 16 bases between them. The CDR3 runs 16 residues. CDR3 sequence reads: CSARDRIMSGQETQYF. The CDR3 DNA reads as TGCAGTGCTAGAGATAGAATTATGAGCGGGCAAGAGACCCAGTACTTC.

In this sample, this clonotype turned up many times. The rearrangement uses TRBV6-2 or TRBV6-3 and TRBJ2-7; D possibly matches TRBD1 or TRBD2 (5 bases each). This CDR3 comprises 13 residues. CDR1 and CDR2 (germline): MNHEY, SVGEGT. Trimming removed 5 bases at V and 3 bases at J, with 11 bases between. This chain's CDR3 is CASSVGTGYEQYF. For the CDR3, the DNA is TGTGCCAGCAGTGTGGGGACCGGCTACGAGCAGTACTTC.

The V gene is TRBV6-6, the J gene TRBJ1-2, with D uncertain. Germline V gene lookup returns CDR1 MNHNY and CDR2 SVGAGI (reference sequence). The CDR3 sequence is 13 residues long. V was shortened by 0 bases and J by 7 bases, with 9 bases between the two germline ends. This CDR3 reads CASSYSHSPGYTF. CDR3 DNA sequence: TGTGCCAGCAGTTACTCGCACAGCCCTGGCTACACCTTC.

The rearrangement joins TRBV14 to TRBJ2-5, with 7 bases aligning to TRBD1. The junction had 4 bases not matched to a gene; V was cut back by 4 bases and J by 5 bases. Germline V gene data show CDR1 as SGHDN and CDR2 as FVKESK. The CDR3 length is 13 residues. This CDR3 is CASSRQGWETQYF. CDR3 DNA sequence: TGTGCCAGCAGCCGACAGGGCTGGGAGACCCAGTACTTC.

J is TRBJ1-1 and V is TRBV30, with TRBD1 matching 10 bases. J gave up 5 bases and V 3 bases, and 6 bases lay outside the gene matches. The CDR3 contains 14 residues. Per the germline V gene, CDR1 is GTSNPN and CDR2 is SVGIG (reference sequence). The CDR3 coding sequence is TGTGCCTGGAGCCTCGACAGGGGGCGGACTGAAGCTTTCTTT. Translation gives CAWSLDRGRTEAFF.

The genes are TRBV19 and TRBJ2-1; D gene ambiguous. Trimming took off 7 bases at V and 5 bases at J, with 18 bases between the two ends. The CDR3 is 15 residues long. The germline V gene has CDR1 LNHDA and CDR2 SQIVND (reference sequence). The CDR3 protein is CASTPFTGDNNEQFF. CDR3 nucleotides: TGTGCCAGTACCCCCTTCACGGGCGACAACAATGAGCAGTTCTTC.

This clonotype was seen a few times. This chain uses TRBV7-9 with TRBJ2-2; TRBD1 aligns across 9 bases. The ends lost 1 base at V and 3 bases at J; junction bases unmatched: 0. The germline CDR1 and CDR2 sequences are SEHNR and FQNEAQ (reference sequence). The CDR3 has 15 residues. CDR3 region: CASSLGDRDTGELFF. CDR3 nucleotide sequence: TGTGCCAGCAGCTTAGGGGACAGGGACACCGGGGAGCTGTTTTTT.

The table lists this clonotype with a few counts. In nucleotides, the CDR3 is TGTGCCAGCAGCTCCGTCCCGGCGGGGGAAGATACGCAGTATTTT. Translated, it gives CASSSVPAGEDTQYF. V usage is TRBV5-6 and J usage is TRBJ2-3, with 7 bases aligning to TRBD2. Trimming at V came to 3 bases and at J to 5 bases, leaving 9 bases not matched to a gene. The CDR3 length is 15 residues. The germline V gene has CDR1 SGHDT and CDR2 YYEEEE.

About this clonotype itself: The junction departs from the called germline gene at one end, perhaps through a read error. The genes are TRBV27 and TRBJ2-7, with no clear D. This CDR3 contains 12 residues. Per the germline V gene, CDR1 is MNHEY and CDR2 is SMNVEV (reference sequence). CDR3 region: CASRRSSYERYF. For the CDR3, the DNA is TGTGCCAGCAGACGAAGCTCCTACGAGCGGTACTTC.

This clonotype was seen repeatedly, ten times or more. The gene calls are TRBV7-8 and TRBJ2-3; a weak D match, TRBD2 (7 bases). Trimming cost V 4 bases and J 0 bases, with 11 bases left between them. The CDR3 loop spans 15 amino acids. Germline V gives CDR1 SGHVS, CDR2 FQNEAQ. The CDR3 here is CASSYGGLSTDTQYF. The CDR3, as DNA: TGTGCCAGCAGCTACGGGGGGCTTAGCACAGATACGCAGTATTTT.

This clonotype was picked up a small number of times. The chain carries TRBV27 and TRBJ2-1; D is ambiguous. The CDR3 runs to 17 residues. Trimming removed 2 bases from V and 0 bases from J, with 14 bases in between. CDR1 MNHEY and CDR2 SMNVEV come from the germline V gene (reference sequence). DNA of the CDR3: TGTGCCAGCAGTTTACTTCGAAGCACCCGCTCCTACAATGAGCAGTTCTTC. It encodes CASSLLRSTRSYNEQFF.

The CDR3 nucleotides are TGTGCCAGCCAGGTGGTAGGGGGATACTATGGCTACACCTTC. Its protein is CASQVVGGYYGYTF. The chain has TRBV28 and TRBJ1-2, with a tentative D call TRBD1 (6 bases). This CDR3 is 14 amino acids long. The V and J ends lost 8 bases and 3 bases respectively, with 16 bases between them. CDR1 and CDR2 (germline): MDHEN, SYDVKM.

The CDR3 region is CASSRDFAGELFF. In DNA, the CDR3 is TGTGCCAGCAGCCGGGACTTCGCCGGGGAGCTGTTTTTT. The chain couples TRBV6-5 to TRBJ2-2; weak D call: TRBD2 (6 bases). The V end was cut by 6 bases, the J end by 6 bases, with 11 bases between. From germline, CDR1 is MNHEY and CDR2 SVGAGI. The CDR3 has 13 residues.

This clonotype was counted ten times or more. This chain connects TRBV7-6 to TRBJ2-1; possible D gene TRBD2, 6 bases. The germline V gene has CDR1 SGHVS and CDR2 FNYEAQ. The V end was cut by 2 bases, the J end by 2 bases, with 10 bases between. CDR3 length: 15 amino acids. CDR3 DNA: TGTGCCAGCAGCTTATCCCCGGGGGCCTACAATGAGCAGTTCTTC. This codes for CASSLSPGAYNEQFF.